This entry lists 32 T cell receptor beta chains sequenced from one sample in a study of shared clonotypes between healthy human individuals (dated by TCRdb to about 2020). The library was built by means of the immunoSEQ multiplex PCR assay. TCRdb obtained this table from immuneACCESS and retained in-frame rearrangements with V and J assigned. These tables miss some clones; where compared with another copy, unresolved V genes account for less than half of the shortfall, and the remainder is unexplained. The sample table shows 780,000 or so clones, and 72% are seen once. Over 1.5% of the sample is taken by the ten largest. The sequenced sample consisted of memory CD4+ T cells sorted from blood. The sample's cell subset or site label, in plain terms: CD45RA-negative fraction. These receptors were collected from a woman in her twenties or thirties in good health.

Note on this clone: This clone may be a read error of a much larger clone one base away. Other DNA sequences in the sample encode the same CDR3. V and J are TRBV18 and TRBJ1-3, with D unresolved. CDR1 is KGHSH, CDR2 LQKENI, per germline. The CDR3 contains 14 residues. Trimming removed 1 base from V and 0 bases from J, with 4 bases in between. CDR3 residues: CASSPQSSGNTIYF. In nucleotides, the CDR3 is TGTGCCAGCTCACCACAGAGCTCTGGAAACACCATATATTTT.

The chain employs TRBV27 and TRBJ2-1; 8 nucleotides agree with TRBD1. Germline-derived CDR1 and CDR2 are MNHEY and SMNVEV (reference sequence). CDR3 length: 17 amino acids. The ends lost 6 bases at V and 0 bases at J; junction bases unmatched: 10. In DNA, the CDR3 is TGTGCCAGCAGCCCCAGGGGGCTCCCGAGCTCCTACAATGAGCAGTTCTTC. The encoded protein is CASSPRGLPSSYNEQFF.

This clone is classed as medium-sized. The chain carries TRBV10-3 and TRBJ2-2, with 7 bases aligning to TRBD2. The CDR3 runs to 15 residues. The germline gives CDR1 ENHRY, CDR2 SYGVKD. Germline trimming cut 3 bases from V and 4 bases from J; bases unmatched to any gene: 5. The CDR3 protein is CAISDSGTTTGELFF. DNA for the CDR3: TGTGCCATCAGTGATTCCGGGACTACCACCGGGGAGCTGTTTTTT.

This chain links TRBV18 with TRBJ2-5; TRBD2 matches 11 bases. Germline assignment: CDR1 KGHSH and CDR2 LQKENI. Losses at the gene ends were 6 bases for V and 5 bases for J; bases not matched to a gene: 11. This CDR3 has 16 residues. CDR3 amino acids: CASSPTSGRVSETQYF. For the CDR3, the DNA is TGTGCCAGCTCGCCTACTAGCGGGAGAGTGTCGGAGACCCAGTACTTC.

This chain connects TRBV5-4 to TRBJ2-7; no definite D call. The CDR3 is 13 residues long. Trimming shortened V by 5 bases and J by 9 bases, and 18 bases separated the two germline ends. Germline CDR1 reads SGHNT; CDR2 reads YYREEE (reference sequence). CDR3 residues: CASSSGPDPPQYF. For the CDR3, the DNA is TGTGCCAGCAGTTCCGGGCCCGATCCCCCGCAGTACTTC.

Comment on this clone: This sample includes further DNA sequences coding for the same CDR3. The chain recombines TRBV2 with TRBJ2-5; 9 bases align to TRBD1. Germline V gene lookup returns CDR1 SNHLY and CDR2 FYNNEI. The CDR3 contains 15 residues. The V segment lost 5 bases and the J segment 2 bases; nucleotides outside the gene matches: 6. The CDR3 region has the DNA TGTGCCAGCAGTTTGGAGGGACAGGGTCAAGAGACCCAGTACTTC. It specifies CASSLEGQGQETQYF.

The chain is built from TRBV9 and TRBJ2-3, with no clear D. This CDR3 is built from 13 residues. The germline gives CDR1 SGDLS, CDR2 YYNGEE. Trimming cost V 4 bases and J 6 bases, with 12 bases left between them. The CDR3 coding sequence is TGTGCCAGCAGCCCCCTGTTAGGGGATACGCAGTATTTT. Amino acid sequence: CASSPLLGDTQYF.

The DNA of the CDR3 is TGTGCCAGCAGTGAGCGAGGGGCCTACGAGCAGTACTTC. Protein product: CASSERGAYEQYF. The chain is built from TRBV2 and TRBJ2-7; D assignment may be TRBD1 or TRBD2 (5 bases each). Trimming took 3 bases from V and 2 from J, leaving 8 bases between them. This CDR3 contains 13 residues. Germline V gene sequence: CDR1 SNHLY, CDR2 FYNNEI.

V gene TRBV10-3 combines with J gene TRBJ1-4, with D perhaps TRBD1 (5 bases). CDR1 is ENHRY and CDR2 is SYGVKD in the germline V gene. V shed 11 bases and J shed 0 bases, with 13 bases lying between them. The CDR3 is 14 amino acids. In nucleotides, the CDR3 is TGTGCCTCCGGGGACCTAGCAACTAATGAAAAACTGTTTTTT. Its protein is CASGDLATNEKLFF.

As regards this clone: This sequence may be a read error, since a much larger clone differs from it by one base. The chain carries TRBV11-1 and TRBJ2-3; D ambiguous. The V end was cut by 3 bases, the J end by 1 base, with 5 bases between. This CDR3 is built from 13 residues. Germline assignment: CDR1 SGHAT and CDR2 FQDESV (reference sequence). CDR3 DNA sequence: TGTGCCAGCAGCTTGATGCGCACAGATACGCAGTATTTT. The encoded protein is CASSLMRTDTQYF.

The J gene is TRBJ1-4, the V gene TRBV25-1, with D possibly matching TRBD1 (6 bases). Between the trimmed V and J ends, which lost 3 bases and 2 bases, there was a span of 13 bases. The V gene's germline CDR1 is MGHDK and CDR2 SYGVNS. The CDR3 spans 16 residues. For the CDR3, the DNA is TGTGCCAGCAGTGATCGCGGGGGCACCACTAATGAAAAACTGTTTTTT. Translating it yields CASSDRGGTTNEKLFF.

V and J are TRBV19 and TRBJ2-2; weak D call: TRBD1 (5 bases). The germline V gene has CDR1 LNHDA and CDR2 SQIVND (reference sequence). V dropped 8 bases and J dropped 6 bases, with 16 bases sitting between them. The CDR3 is 14 amino acids. The chain's CDR3 is CASGSVAGSGELFF. The CDR3 DNA follows: TGTGCCAGTGGGTCGGTAGCAGGGTCCGGGGAGCTGTTTTTT.

This chain connects TRBV5-4 to TRBJ2-5; D is possibly TRBD2 (5 bases). Germline loops: CDR1 SGHNT, CDR2 YYREEE (reference sequence). The germline V and J ends were trimmed by 0 bases and 6 bases, with 15 bases remaining between them. The CDR3 has 15 residues. This chain's CDR3 is CASSLGRAHQKTQYF. The CDR3 DNA sequence: TGTGCCAGCAGCTTGGGGCGGGCCCACCAGAAGACCCAGTACTTC.

DNA of the CDR3: TGTGCCAGCAGCTTAGTGTTGTTGAGGGACTCACAATACAATGAGCAGTTCTTC. Residues: CASSLVLLRDSQYNEQFF. The chain joins TRBV7-7 to TRBJ2-1; a possible D gene is TRBD2 (6 bases). Trimming shortened V by 1 base and J by 4 bases, and 20 bases separated the two germline ends. Germline V CDR1 and CDR2: SSHAT, FNYEAQ (reference sequence). The CDR3 is 18 residues long.

This chain uses TRBV6-4 with TRBJ2-1; possibly TRBD1 for D (5 bases). The germline V gene has CDR1 MRHNA and CDR2 SNTAGT. This CDR3 is 15 amino acids long. Trimming left V 0 bases short and J 6 bases short, with 12 bases between. The CDR3 loop is CASSDSAGSGNEQFF. The CDR3 DNA follows: TGTGCCAGCAGTGACTCGGCAGGGTCTGGCAATGAGCAGTTCTTC.

The rearrangement links TRBV28 to TRBJ2-5; D ambiguous. The V gene's germline CDR1 is MDHEN and CDR2 SYDVKM. The CDR3 runs to 13 residues. V dropped 8 bases and J dropped 5 bases, with 15 bases sitting between them. CDR3 amino acids: CASQTGSRETQYF. The CDR3 nucleotides read TGTGCCAGCCAAACCGGTAGTCGGGAGACCCAGTACTTC.

The rearrangement uses TRBV5-1 and TRBJ1-5; D perhaps matches TRBD1 (5 bases). The CDR3 has 15 residues. The V end was cut by 0 bases, the J end by 7 bases, with 14 bases between. Germline V gene data show CDR1 as SGHRS and CDR2 as YFSETQ. CDR3: CASSLENSPGQPQHF. The CDR3 bases are TGCGCCAGCAGCTTGGAGAACAGCCCAGGGCAGCCCCAGCATTTT. Filled out from reference TRBV5-1 and TRBJ1-5, the complete variable domain reads KAGVTQTPRYLIKTRGQQVTLSCSPISGHRSVSWYQQTPGQGLQFLFEYFSETQRNKGNFPGRFSGRQFSNSRSEMNVSTLELGDSALYLCASSLENSPGQPQHFGDGTRLSIL.

The chain recombines TRBV27 with TRBJ2-2, with 14 bases identical to TRBD2. This CDR3 comprises 17 residues. Germline V gives CDR1 MNHEY, CDR2 SMNVEV (reference sequence). V shed 3 bases, J shed 7 bases, and the junction held 7 bases outside the gene matches. Here the CDR3 reads CASSFGTSGSIGGELFF. The CDR3 DNA sequence: TGTGCCAGCAGTTTCGGGACTAGCGGGAGTATTGGCGGGGAGCTGTTTTTT.

The chain links TRBV27 to TRBJ2-1; tentative D call: TRBD1 (6 bases). The CDR3 length is 14 residues. Germline CDR1 is MNHEY and CDR2 is SMNVEV (reference sequence). The germline V and J ends were trimmed by 3 bases and 8 bases, with 14 bases remaining between them. The CDR3 nucleotides are TGTGCCAGCAGTTTGAAGACAGGTGGGCATGAGCAGTTCTTC. Its translation: CASSLKTGGHEQFF.

The chain links TRBV6-1 to TRBJ1-4; D perhaps matches TRBD1 (6 bases). Trimming shortened V by 9 bases and J by 8 bases, and 16 bases separated the two germline ends. Germline lookup yields CDR1 MNHNS and CDR2 SASEGT. The CDR3 consists of 13 residues. CDR3 in DNA: TGTGCCAGTAGCGCAGGGGTGGAGGAAAAACTGTTTTTT. Translation: CASSAGVEEKLFF.

This rearrangement joins TRBV5-1 to TRBJ2-2, with TRBD2 matching 11 bases. The CDR3 covers 16 residues. Germline CDR1 reads SGHRS; CDR2 reads YFSETQ. V lost 4 bases to trimming and J lost 6 bases; unmatched junction nucleotides: 8. This chain's CDR3 is CASSIPTSGKSGELFF. As DNA, the CDR3 is TGCGCCAGCAGCATCCCGACTAGCGGGAAGTCCGGGGAGCTGTTTTTT.

The chain couples TRBV2 to TRBJ1-2; D gene uncertain. Per the germline V gene, CDR1 is SNHLY and CDR2 is FYNNEI. This CDR3 is built from 13 residues. Trimming took off 6 bases at V and 7 bases at J, with 15 bases between the two ends. CDR3: CASRASTSGGYTF. As DNA, the CDR3 is TGTGCCAGCAGGGCCAGCACTTCGGGTGGCTACACCTTC.

The V and J genes are TRBV28 and TRBJ2-2, with 11 bases that match TRBD2. Germline lookup yields CDR1 MDHEN and CDR2 SYDVKM. The CDR3 contains 19 residues. Losses at the gene ends were 6 bases for V and 2 bases for J; bases not matched to a gene: 14. The CDR3 protein is CASRTGTSGGGINTGELFF. CDR3 nucleotide sequence: TGTGCCAGCAGAACCGGGACTAGCGGAGGGGGGATAAACACCGGGGAGCTGTTTTTT.

This rearrangement joins TRBV11-1 to TRBJ1-5, with D possibly being TRBD1 (6 bases). V was pared by 5 bases and J by 6 bases, with 14 bases between. Germline CDR1 reads SGHAT; CDR2 reads FQDESV (reference sequence). This CDR3 has 14 residues. In DNA form, the CDR3 reads TGTGCCAGCAGCATGGAGGGGGGCGCTCAGCCCCAGCATTTT. It translates to CASSMEGGAQPQHF.

The gene calls are TRBV13 and TRBJ2-3, with TRBD2 identical over 14 bases. The ends lost 5 bases at V and 3 bases at J; junction bases unmatched: 7. The CDR3 consists of 17 residues. Germline CDR1 and CDR2: PRHDT and FYEKMQ (reference sequence). CDR3 region: CASSPGLAGVVTDTQYF. Here the CDR3 DNA reads TGTGCCAGCAGCCCGGGACTAGCGGGAGTCGTGACAGATACGCAGTATTTT.

The chain couples TRBV5-4 to TRBJ2-6; 12 bases fit TRBD1. Germline V gene lookup returns CDR1 SGHNT and CDR2 YYREEE (reference sequence). The ends lost 5 bases at V and 3 bases at J; junction bases unmatched: 6. CDR3 length equals 17 residues. Here the CDR3 reads CASSGDRGLLGANVLTF. The CDR3 DNA follows: TGTGCCAGCAGTGGGGACAGGGGGCTGCTTGGGGCCAACGTCCTGACTTTC. The full variable domain, with the rest looked up from reference TRBV5-4 and TRBJ2-6, is ETGVTQSPTHLIKTRGQQVTLRCSSQSGHNTVSWYQQALGQGPQFIFQYYREEENGRGNFPPRFSGLQFPNYSSELNVNALELDDSALYLCASSGDRGLLGANVLTFGAGSRLTVL.

This clone was found a few times. This chain links TRBV27 with TRBJ2-7; D perhaps matches TRBD1 (6 bases). Per the germline V gene, CDR1 is MNHEY and CDR2 is SMNVEV (reference sequence). Trimming took 6 bases from V and 2 from J, leaving 20 bases between them. CDR3 length: 16 amino acids. The CDR3 protein is CASSRSLTGLTYEQYF. The DNA for the CDR3 is TGTGCCAGCAGCAGATCATTGACAGGCCTTACCTACGAGCAGTACTTC.

J is TRBJ1-4 and V is TRBV2; TRBD1 matches 7 bases. Trimming cost V 7 bases and J 4 bases; bases outside gene matches: 6. The CDR3 covers 14 residues. Germline V gives CDR1 SNHLY, CDR2 FYNNEI. The CDR3 sequence is CASTRQGYNEKLFF. CDR3 in DNA: TGTGCCAGCACCAGACAGGGCTATAATGAAAAACTGTTTTTT.

The chain is built from TRBV6-5 and TRBJ1-5; D not resolved. The CDR3 runs to 13 residues. V was trimmed by 11 bases and J by 3 bases, leaving 14 bases between them. The germline CDR1 and CDR2 sequences are MNHEY and SVGAGI. The CDR3 DNA is TGTGCCTCCAAAGGACGATACAATCAGCCCCAGCATTTT. Encoded protein: CASKGRYNQPQHF.

The CDR3 coding sequence is TGTGCCAGCAGTGAAACCCGTAACAGTGAGGGATATCAGCCCCAGCATTTT. It codes for CASSETRNSEGYQPQHF. This chain links TRBV6-4 with TRBJ1-5, with D uncertain. This CDR3 has 17 amino acids. Per the germline V gene, CDR1 is MRHNA and CDR2 is SNTAGT. V shed 3 bases and J shed 5 bases, with 20 bases lying between them.

The V call is TRBV5-1, the J call TRBJ2-2, with D unclear. V was clipped by 2 bases and J by 0 bases, with 8 bases between them. The CDR3 runs to 15 residues. Germline V CDR1 and CDR2: SGHRS, YFSETQ. This CDR3 is CASSLMTSNTGELFF. The CDR3 DNA reads as TGCGCCAGCAGCTTAATGACTTCGAACACCGGGGAGCTGTTTTTT.

The chain couples TRBV5-1 to TRBJ2-7; 10 nucleotides agree with TRBD2. The CDR3 is made up of 14 amino acids. Per the germline V gene, CDR1 is SGHRS and CDR2 is YFSETQ. Trimming took 0 bases from V and 6 from J; bases not matched to a gene: 3. CDR3 in amino acids: CASSLGLAGVEQYF. In DNA form, the CDR3 reads TGCGCCAGCAGCTTGGGACTAGCGGGCGTCGAGCAGTACTTC.